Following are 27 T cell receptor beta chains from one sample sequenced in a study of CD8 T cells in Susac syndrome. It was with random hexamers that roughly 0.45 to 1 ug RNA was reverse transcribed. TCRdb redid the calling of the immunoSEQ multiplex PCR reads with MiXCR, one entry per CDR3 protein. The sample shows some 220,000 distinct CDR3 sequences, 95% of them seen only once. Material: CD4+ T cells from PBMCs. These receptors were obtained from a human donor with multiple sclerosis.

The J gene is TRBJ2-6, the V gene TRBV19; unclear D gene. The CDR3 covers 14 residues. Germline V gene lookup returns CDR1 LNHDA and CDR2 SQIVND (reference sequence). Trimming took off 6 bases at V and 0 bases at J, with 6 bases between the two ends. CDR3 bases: TGTGCCAGTAGGTCACCCTCTGGGGCCAACGTCCTGACTTTC. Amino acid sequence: CASRSPSGANVLTF.

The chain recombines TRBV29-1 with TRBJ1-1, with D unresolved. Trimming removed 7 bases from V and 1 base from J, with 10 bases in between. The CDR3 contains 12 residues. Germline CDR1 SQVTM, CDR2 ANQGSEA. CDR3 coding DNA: TGCAGCGGGGGAGCCCAGAACACTGAAGCTTTCTTT. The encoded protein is CSGGAQNTEAFF.

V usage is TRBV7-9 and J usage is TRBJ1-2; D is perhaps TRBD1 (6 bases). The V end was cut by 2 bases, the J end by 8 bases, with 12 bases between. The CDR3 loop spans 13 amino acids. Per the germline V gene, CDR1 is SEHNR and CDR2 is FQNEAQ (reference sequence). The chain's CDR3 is CASSLTTGSGYTF. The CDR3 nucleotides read TGTGCCAGCAGCTTAACGACAGGTTCCGGCTACACCTTC.

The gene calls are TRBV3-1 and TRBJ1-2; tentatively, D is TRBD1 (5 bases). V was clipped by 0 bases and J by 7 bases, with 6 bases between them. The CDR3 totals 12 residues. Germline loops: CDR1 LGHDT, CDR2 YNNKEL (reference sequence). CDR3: CASSQDGTGYTF. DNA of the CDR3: TGTGCCAGCAGCCAAGACGGGACTGGCTACACCTTC.

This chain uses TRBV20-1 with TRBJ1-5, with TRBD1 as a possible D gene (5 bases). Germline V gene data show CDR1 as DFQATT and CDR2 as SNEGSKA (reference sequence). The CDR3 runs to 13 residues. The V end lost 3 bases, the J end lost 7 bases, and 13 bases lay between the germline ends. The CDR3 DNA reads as TGCAGTGCTAGTGGCCGCGGGGCGCAGCCCCAGCATTTT. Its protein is CSASGRGAQPQHF.

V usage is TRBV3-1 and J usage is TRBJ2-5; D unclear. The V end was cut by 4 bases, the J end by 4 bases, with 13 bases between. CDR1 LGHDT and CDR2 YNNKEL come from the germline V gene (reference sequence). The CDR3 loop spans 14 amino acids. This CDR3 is CASSLPKTRETQYF. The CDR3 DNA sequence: TGTGCCAGCAGCCTTCCCAAGACACGAGAGACCCAGTACTTC.

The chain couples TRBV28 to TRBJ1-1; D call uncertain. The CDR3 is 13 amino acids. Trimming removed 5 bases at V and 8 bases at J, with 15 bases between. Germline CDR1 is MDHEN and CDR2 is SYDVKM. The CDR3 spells CASSGLFGIEAFF. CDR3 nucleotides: TGTGCCAGCAGTGGACTTTTCGGAATAGAAGCTTTCTTT.

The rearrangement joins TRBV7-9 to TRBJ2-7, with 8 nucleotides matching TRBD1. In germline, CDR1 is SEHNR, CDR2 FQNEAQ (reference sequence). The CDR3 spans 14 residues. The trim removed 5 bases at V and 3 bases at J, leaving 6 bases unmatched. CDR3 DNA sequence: TGTGCCAGCAGCCCACAGGGGGGAGTCTACGAGCAGTACTTC. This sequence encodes CASSPQGGVYEQYF.

Here the CDR3 reads CASSLSGASTEAFF. In DNA, the CDR3 is TGTGCCAGCAGTTTGTCCGGGGCAAGCACTGAAGCTTTCTTT. The chain has TRBV12-3 or TRBV12-4 and TRBJ1-1; possible D gene TRBD1, 5 bases. V lost 3 bases to trimming and J lost 4 bases, with 12 bases between them. This CDR3 region has 14 residues.

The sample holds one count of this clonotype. The CDR3 here is CSVEGLRGSYEQYF. CDR3 nucleotides: TGCAGCGTTGAAGGATTGAGGGGGAGCTACGAGCAGTACTTC. The chain is built from TRBV29-1 and TRBJ2-7; D may be TRBD1 (6 bases). The CDR3 runs 14 residues. V lost 1 base, J lost 3 bases, and 13 bases lay in between. In germline, CDR1 is SQVTM, CDR2 ANQGSEA.

CDR3 residues: CSARRGAQNEQFF. The CDR3 bases are TGCAGTGCTAGACGGGGGGCTCAGAATGAGCAGTTCTTC. The rearrangement links TRBV20-1 to TRBJ2-1; tentative D call: TRBD2 (7 bases). CDR1 DFQATT and CDR2 SNEGSKA come from the germline V gene (reference sequence). The CDR3 length is 13 residues. V was clipped by 2 bases and J by 7 bases, with 12 bases between them.

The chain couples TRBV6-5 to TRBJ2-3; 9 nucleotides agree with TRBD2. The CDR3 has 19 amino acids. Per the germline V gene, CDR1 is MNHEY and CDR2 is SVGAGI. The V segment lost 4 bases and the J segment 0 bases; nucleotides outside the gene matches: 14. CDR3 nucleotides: TGTGCCAGCAGTTTGACTAGCGGCGCAACTCTTTTGAGCACAGATACGCAGTATTTT. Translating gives CASSLTSGATLLSTDTQYF.

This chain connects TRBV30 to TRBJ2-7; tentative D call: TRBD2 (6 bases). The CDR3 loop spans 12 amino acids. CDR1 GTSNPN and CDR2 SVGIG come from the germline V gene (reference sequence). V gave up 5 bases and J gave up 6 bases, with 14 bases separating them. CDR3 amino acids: CAWGDSGGEQYF. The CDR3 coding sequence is TGTGCCTGGGGGGACTCCGGTGGCGAGCAGTACTTC.

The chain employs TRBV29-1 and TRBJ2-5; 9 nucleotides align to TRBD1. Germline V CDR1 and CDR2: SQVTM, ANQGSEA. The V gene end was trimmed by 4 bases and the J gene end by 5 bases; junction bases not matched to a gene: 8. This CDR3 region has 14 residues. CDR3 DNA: TGCAGCGTTGCAGAACAGGGGGCTCTGGAGACCCAGTACTTC. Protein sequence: CSVAEQGALETQYF.

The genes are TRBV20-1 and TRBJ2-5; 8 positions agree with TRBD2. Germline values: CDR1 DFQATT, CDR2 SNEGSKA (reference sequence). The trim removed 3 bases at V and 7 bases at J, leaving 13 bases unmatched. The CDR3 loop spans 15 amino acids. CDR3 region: CSARETEGLGGTQYF. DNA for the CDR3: TGCAGTGCTAGGGAAACCGAGGGACTAGGTGGGACCCAGTACTTC.

CDR3 coding DNA: TGCAGCGTTGGGTTTGCGGGGGGTTACAATGAGCAGTTCTTC. It encodes CSVGFAGGYNEQFF. The chain is built from TRBV29-1 and TRBJ2-1; 8 nucleotides align to TRBD2. V lost 4 bases and J lost 4; bases outside the gene matches: 6. Germline V gene sequence: CDR1 SQVTM, CDR2 ANQGSEA. The CDR3 covers 14 residues.

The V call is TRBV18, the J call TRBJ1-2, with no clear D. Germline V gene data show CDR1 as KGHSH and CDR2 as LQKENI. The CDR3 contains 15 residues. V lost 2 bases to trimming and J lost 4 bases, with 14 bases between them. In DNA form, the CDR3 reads TGTGCCAGCTCACCATCCGCTAACCCTCTCTATGGCTACACCTTC. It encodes CASSPSANPLYGYTF.

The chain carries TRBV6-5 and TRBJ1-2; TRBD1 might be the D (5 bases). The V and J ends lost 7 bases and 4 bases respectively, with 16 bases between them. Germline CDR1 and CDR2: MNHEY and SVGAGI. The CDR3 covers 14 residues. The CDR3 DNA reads TGTGCCAGCAAGGCCCCCACGGGGGGCTATGGCTACACCTTC. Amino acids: CASKAPTGGYGYTF.

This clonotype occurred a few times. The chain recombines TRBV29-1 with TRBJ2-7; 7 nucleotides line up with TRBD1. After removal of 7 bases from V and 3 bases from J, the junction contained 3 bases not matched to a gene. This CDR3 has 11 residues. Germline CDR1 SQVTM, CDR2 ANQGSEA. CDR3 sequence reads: CSGGQIYEQYF. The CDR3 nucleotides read TGCAGCGGGGGACAGATCTACGAGCAGTACTTC.

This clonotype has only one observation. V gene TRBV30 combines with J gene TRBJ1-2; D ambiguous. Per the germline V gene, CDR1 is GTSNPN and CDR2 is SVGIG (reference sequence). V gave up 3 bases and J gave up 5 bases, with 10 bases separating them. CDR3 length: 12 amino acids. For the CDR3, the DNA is TGTGCCTGGAGCACCCGCGGTTATGGCTACACCTTC. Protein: CAWSTRGYGYTF. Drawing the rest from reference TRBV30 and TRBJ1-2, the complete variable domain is SQTIHQWPATLVQPVGSPLSLECTVEGTSNPNLYWYRQAAGRGLQLLFYSVGIGQISSEVPQNLSASRPQDRQFILSSKKLLLSDSGFYLCAWSTRGYGYTFGSGTRLTVV.

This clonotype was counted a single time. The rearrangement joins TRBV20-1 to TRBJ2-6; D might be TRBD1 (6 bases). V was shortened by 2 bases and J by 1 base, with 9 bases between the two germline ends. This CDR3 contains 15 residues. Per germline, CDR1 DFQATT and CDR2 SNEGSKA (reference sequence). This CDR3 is CSARTQGSGANVLTF. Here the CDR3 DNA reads TGCAGTGCTAGAACACAGGGTTCTGGGGCCAACGTCCTGACTTTC.

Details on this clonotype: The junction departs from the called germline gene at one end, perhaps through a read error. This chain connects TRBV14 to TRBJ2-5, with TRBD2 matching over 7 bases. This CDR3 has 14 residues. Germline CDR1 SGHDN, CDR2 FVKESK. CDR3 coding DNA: TGTGCCAGCAGCCAAAGTACCTATTGGCGGGAGATCCACTTC. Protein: CASSQSTYWREIHF.

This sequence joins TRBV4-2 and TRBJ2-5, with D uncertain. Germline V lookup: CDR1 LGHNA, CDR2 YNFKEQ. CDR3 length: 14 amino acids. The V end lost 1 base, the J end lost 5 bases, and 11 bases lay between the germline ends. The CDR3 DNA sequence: TGTGCCAGCAGCCAAGGGACCTCCCGGGAGACCCAGTACTTC. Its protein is CASSQGTSRETQYF.

The CDR3 sequence: CSVLRQGYTEAFF. CDR3 DNA: TGCAGCGTCCTCCGACAGGGGTACACTGAAGCTTTCTTT. The rearrangement uses TRBV29-1 and TRBJ1-1, with 8 bases aligning to TRBD1. V lost 6 bases and J lost 3; bases outside the gene matches: 6. Looked up from germline, CDR1 is SQVTM and CDR2 is ANQGSEA. CDR3 length: 13 residues.

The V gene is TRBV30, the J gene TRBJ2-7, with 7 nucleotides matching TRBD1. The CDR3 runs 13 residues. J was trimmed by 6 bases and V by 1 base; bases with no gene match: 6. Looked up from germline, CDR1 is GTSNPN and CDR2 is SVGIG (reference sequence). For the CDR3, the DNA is TGTGCCTGGAGTGAAGAAAACAGGGGCGAGCAGTACTTC. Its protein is CAWSEENRGEQYF.

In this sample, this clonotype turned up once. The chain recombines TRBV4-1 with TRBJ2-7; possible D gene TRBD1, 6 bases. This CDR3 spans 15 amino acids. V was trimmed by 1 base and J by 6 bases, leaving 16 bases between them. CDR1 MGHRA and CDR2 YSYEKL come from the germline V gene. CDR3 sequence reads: CASSQGSQGLSEQYF. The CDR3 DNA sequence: TGCGCCAGCAGCCAAGGAAGCCAGGGGCTCTCCGAGCAGTACTTC.

The CDR3 loop is CASSLRGLAGPTDTQYF. CDR3 nucleotide sequence: TGTGCCAGCAGTCTCCGGGGACTAGCGGGACCCACAGATACGCAGTATTTT. This sequence joins TRBV12-3 or TRBV12-4 and TRBJ2-3; 13 bases fit TRBD2. V lost 5 bases to trimming and J lost 2 bases; unmatched junction nucleotides: 7. This CDR3 has 17 amino acids.